The 11 T cell receptor beta chains presented below share a single source sample, sequenced in a study of CD4 and CD8 cells across lung adenocarcinoma regions. Each CDR3 protein gets one entry after TCRdb re-called the PCR reads with MiXCR. The profile shows 3,500 to 4,000 distinct CDR3 sequences, 45% to 70% of them singletons. Sequencing was carried out using CD4+ T cells from the margin of a lung tumor. The receptors shown here come from a female donor with lung adenocarcinoma. The CD4 and CD8 labels of this study may be unreliable.

On this clonotype: One end of the junction does not line up with germline, which may come from a read error. The genes are TRBV6-1 and TRBJ2-5; D is perhaps TRBD1 (7 bases). The germline V gene encodes CDR1 MNHNS and CDR2 SASEGT. CDR3 length: 16 amino acids. The chain's CDR3 is CASGGRGGGDQETQYF. CDR3 nucleotide sequence: TGTGCCAGCGGGGGGAGAGGGGGCGGGGACCAAGAGACGCAGTACTTC.

The chain employs TRBV27 and TRBJ1-2; 7 positions match TRBD1. Trimming took 6 bases from V and 2 from J; bases not matched to a gene: 9. Germline lookup yields CDR1 MNHEY and CDR2 SMNVEV (reference sequence). The CDR3 consists of 15 residues. DNA for the CDR3: TGTGCCAGCAGCCCAGACACGGGACAGAACTATGGCTACACCTTC. This sequence encodes CASSPDTGQNYGYTF.

This chain connects TRBV6-1 to TRBJ2-1, with unresolved D. The J call is uncertain, as TRBJ2-5 better fits the DNA end. The CDR3 length is 13 residues. Germline V gene lookup returns CDR1 MNHNS and CDR2 SASEGT. In DNA form, the CDR3 reads TGTGCCAGCAGCCCCTTTCCTACTGCGGACCAGTACTTC. As protein: CASSPFPTADQYF.

Details on this clonotype: One junction end disagrees with the germline gene, perhaps due to a read error. The V gene is TRBV6-1, the J gene TRBJ2-3; D might be TRBD2 (5 bases). The CDR3 loop spans 16 amino acids. Looked up from germline, CDR1 is MNHNS and CDR2 is SASEGT. In DNA form, the CDR3 reads TGTCCCAGCAGCTCCTTGGTGCTGGGAGCCAAAAATATGCAGTATTTT. This encodes CPSSSLVLGAKNMQYF.

By share, this clonotype counts as medium-sized. V gene TRBV20-1 combines with J gene TRBJ2-1, with no clear D. Germline V gene data show CDR1 as DFQATT and CDR2 as SNEGSKA (reference sequence). V lost 0 bases to trimming and J lost 10 bases, with 10 bases between them. CDR3 size: 12 residues. CDR3 bases: TGCAGTGCTAGAGATAAGACGACCGAGCAGTTCTTC. Translating gives CSARDKTTEQFF.

This clonotype is large by share. The gene calls are TRBV6-5 and TRBJ2-1, with 10 bases identical to TRBD1. The J call is in doubt because the DNA end fits TRBJ2-5 better. This CDR3 region has 15 residues. CDR1 is MNHEY and CDR2 is SVGAGI in the germline V gene. CDR3 sequence reads: CASSYSTGGAKTQYF. The CDR3, as DNA: TGTGCCAGCAGTTACTCGACAGGGGGCGCGAAGACCCAGTACTTC.

This clonotype was picked up one time. The chain recombines TRBV27 with TRBJ1-2; D is unresolved. V lost 2 bases and J lost 4, with 11 bases in between. The CDR3 runs to 14 residues. Germline-derived CDR1 and CDR2 are MNHEY and SMNVEV (reference sequence). In DNA, the CDR3 is TGTGCCAGCAGTTTACGGTGGAGGAGCTATGGCTACACCTTC. Translation: CASSLRWRSYGYTF.

This clonotype was recorded a few times. This chain links TRBV4-2 with TRBJ2-7; TRBD2 agrees at 11 bases. Germline V CDR1 and CDR2: LGHNA, YNFKEQ. CDR3 size: 16 residues. V lost 3 bases and J lost 2; bases outside the gene matches: 6. CDR3 bases: TGTGCCAGCAGCCAGCCGGGACTAGCGGATCCCTACGAGCAGTACTTC. Protein: CASSQPGLADPYEQYF.

Comment on this clonotype: The junction differs from germline at one of its ends, possibly a read error. V is TRBV6-5 and J is TRBJ1-2; no clear D. CDR3 length equals 16 residues. Germline CDR1 and CDR2: MNHEY and SVGAGI. CDR3: CASSNSGARLNYGYTF. The CDR3 DNA follows: TGTGCCAGCAGTAACTCAGGAGCCAGACTAAACTATGGCTACACCTTC.

Details on this clonotype: One junction end does not reproduce the germline sequence, and a read error may be involved. The CDR3 is CASSVGVSTDIQYF. The CDR3 nucleotides read TGTGCCAGCAGTGTAGGGGTCAGCACAGATATTCAGTACTTT. The chain joins TRBV6-1 to TRBJ2-4; D is possibly TRBD1 (5 bases). Germline V gives CDR1 MNHNS, CDR2 SASEGT. The CDR3 loop spans 14 amino acids.

The chain joins TRBV4-1 to TRBJ2-3; 11 positions match TRBD2. Germline V lookup: CDR1 MGHRA, CDR2 YSYEKL. The CDR3 is 17 residues long. V trimming: 0 bases; J trimming: 5 bases; junction bases outside the gene matches: 7. This chain's CDR3 is CASSQEALAGVRDTQYF. The CDR3 DNA reads TGCGCCAGCAGCCAAGAGGCACTAGCGGGAGTAAGAGATACGCAGTATTTT.